The T cell receptor beta chain described here comes from a study of shared clonotypes between healthy human individuals. In the study overall: Plates per donor: three CD4 naive, three CD4 memory, two CD8 naive, one CD8 memory.

Details on this clone: Its target is unknown.

Genomic DNA (from each subset) was split evenly across several immunoSEQ plates. Original handling: ImmunoSEQ gave junction-only sequences without quality scores, so filtering differed. Only in-frame clones appear in the TCRdb table, and some are missing; sequencing was by immunoSEQ multiplex PCR. Clone size and V and J calls were adopted from that table, with D and trimming inferred from the DNA. Here the sample spans over 850,000 clones, more than 75% being singletons. Study-wide results and limits: Non-shared clonotypes were found to have lower generation probabilities than the clonotypes that were shared by all four of the sorted-subset donors.

V gave up 8 bases and J gave up 1 base, with 3 bases separating them. The germline V gene has CDR1 SGHTA and CDR2 FQGNSA. There are 12 residues in the CDR3. The sequencing sample was made of memory CD4+ T cells from PBMCs. Subset specified: CD45RA-negative fraction. V and J are TRBV7-2 and TRBJ2-6; no reliable D call. This sequence was found in a man between 18 and 29 years old in good health. Some clones in this sample may be carry-over from other donors' samples. CDR3 DNA: TGTGCCAGCGGATCTGGGGCCAACGTCCTGACTTTC. This encodes CASGSGANVLTF. Combining the CDR3 with reference TRBV7-2 and TRBJ2-6 gives the whole variable domain GAGVSQSPSNKVTEKGKDVELRCDPISGHTALYWYRQSLGQGLEFLIYFQGNSAPDKSGLPSDRFSAERTGGSVSTLTIQRTQQEDSAVYLCASGSGANVLTFGAGSRLTVL.